This T cell receptor (beta chain) was captured in a study of cytomegalovirus exposure and HLA in healthy donors. Study-wide context: The Caucasian-associated ancestry cluster contained 81% of the roughly 400 genotyped donors.

This CDR3 contains 12 residues. V lost 5 bases, J lost 10 bases, and 12 bases lay in between. The germline gives CDR1 SEHNR, CDR2 FQNEAQ (reference sequence). Regarding the study as a whole: Later on, a genetic analysis was performed. It linked a missense variant in DCLRE1C with V- and J-gene trimming of TCR beta. Previously analyzed data showed that most TCR beta V segments were productive at a frequency of about 90% or about 30%.

Use of 60 Vbeta and 13 Jbeta primers characterized the PCR. Produced via immunoSEQ multiplex PCR; TCRdb's table is partial and in-frame only. Among about 220,000 clones listed, 60% to 80% were seen once. Regarding this clone: Its cognate antigen is unknown.

The specimen sequenced was PBMCs. This sequence joins TRBV7-9 and TRBJ2-1; perhaps TRBD1 as D (6 bases). The sequence came from a woman aged 25 to 39 in good health and CMV-seronegative. CDR3 amino acids: CASSQGGHEQFF. For the CDR3, the DNA is TGTGCCAGCAGCCAAGGGGGACACGAGCAGTTCTTC.